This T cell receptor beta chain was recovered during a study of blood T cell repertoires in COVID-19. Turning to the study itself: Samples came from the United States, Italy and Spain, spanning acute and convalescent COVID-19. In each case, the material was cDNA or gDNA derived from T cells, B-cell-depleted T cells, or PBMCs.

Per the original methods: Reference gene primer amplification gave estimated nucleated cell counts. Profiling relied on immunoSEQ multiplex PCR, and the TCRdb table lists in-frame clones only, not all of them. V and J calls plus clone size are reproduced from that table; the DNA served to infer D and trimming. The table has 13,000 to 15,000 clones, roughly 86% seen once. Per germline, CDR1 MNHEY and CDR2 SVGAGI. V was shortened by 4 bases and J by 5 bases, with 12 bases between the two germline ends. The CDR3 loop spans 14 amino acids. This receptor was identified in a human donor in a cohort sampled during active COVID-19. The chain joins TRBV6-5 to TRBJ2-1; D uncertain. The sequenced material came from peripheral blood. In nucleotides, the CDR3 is TGTGCCAGCAGTTCGTACTCACCTAACAATGAGCAGTTCTTC. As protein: CASSSYSPNNEQFF.